Each of the 30 T cell receptor beta chains below was sequenced from the same sample in a study of spatial heterogeneity in lung cancer. TCRdb reprocessed the 5' RACE reads via MiXCR and lists one record per CDR3 protein. The sample consists of more than 2,500 distinct CDR3 sequences, roughly 7% of them appearing once. Time point defined: sample taken at primary tumor resection. The source was normal lung tissue next to the tumor, collected at surgery. All receptors derive from a male donor with early-stage non-small cell lung cancer.

This clonotype was detected ten times or more. CDR3 bases: TGTGCCAGCAGCGACTTGGGCAATCAGCCCCAGCATTTT. This gives the protein CASSDLGNQPQHF. The genes are TRBV27 and TRBJ1-5, with D unclear. Looked up from germline, CDR1 is MNHEY and CDR2 is SMNVEV (reference sequence). Trimming stripped 6 bases from V and 2 bases from J, with 8 bases between. This CDR3 comprises 13 residues.

This clonotype has ten or more counts. The rearrangement uses TRBV28 and TRBJ1-5, with TRBD1 matching over 9 bases. The CDR3 contains 13 residues. CDR1 and CDR2 from the germline V gene are MDHEN and SYDVKM. Losses at the gene ends were 10 bases for V and 7 bases for J; bases not matched to a gene: 8. CDR3 loop: CATRQGGWQPQHF. As DNA, the CDR3 is TGTGCCACCAGACAGGGGGGGTGGCAGCCCCAGCATTTT.

By sample fraction, this clonotype is large. The chain has TRBV7-2 and TRBJ1-5, with D possibly TRBD1 on 5 matching bases. The V gene's germline CDR1 is SGHTA and CDR2 FQGNSA. There are 15 residues in the CDR3. Deletions cut 1 base from V and 4 bases from J, with 11 bases between. CDR3 residues: CASSLERGLNQPQHF. The CDR3 bases are TGTGCCAGCAGCTTAGAGAGGGGTCTAAATCAGCCCCAGCATTTT.

In this sample, this clonotype turned up many times. The rearrangement joins TRBV9 to TRBJ2-5, with TRBD2 as a possible D gene (7 bases). The ends were cut back, 4 bases at V and 2 bases at J, with 18 bases in the middle. This CDR3 region has 16 residues. Germline CDR1 is SGDLS and CDR2 is YYNGEE. Here the CDR3 DNA reads TGTGCCAGCAGCCCAAATGTACAGGGAGGGCAAGAGACCCAGTACTTC. Amino acid sequence: CASSPNVQGGQETQYF.

This clonotype was picked up a small number of times. V usage is TRBV7-2 and J usage is TRBJ1-6; 11 bases map to TRBD1. Germline CDR1 and CDR2: SGHTA and FQGNSA. The length of the CDR3 is 16 residues. The V gene end was trimmed by 2 bases and the J gene end by 12 bases; junction bases not matched to a gene: 9. The CDR3 loop is CASSLYRTGGDLPLHF. The CDR3 DNA sequence: TGTGCCAGCAGCTTATATCGGACAGGGGGCGATTTACCCCTCCACTTT. The complete variable domain, with remaining parts taken from reference TRBV7-2 and TRBJ1-6, reads GAGVSQSPSNKVTEKGKDVELRCDPISGHTALYWYRQSLGQGLEFLIYFQGNSAPDKSGLPSDRFSAERTGGSVSTLTIQRTQQEDSAVYLCASSLYRTGGDLPLHFGNGTRLTVT.

This clonotype is termed medium-sized. J is TRBJ2-3 and V is TRBV7-2, with D perhaps TRBD2 (6 bases). The CDR3 has 17 amino acids. Germline V gene sequence: CDR1 SGHTA, CDR2 FQGNSA. The ends were cut back, 0 bases at V and 2 bases at J, with 15 bases in the middle. The CDR3 region is CASSLAEETRYTDTQYF. The CDR3 DNA reads as TGTGCCAGCAGCTTAGCGGAGGAGACTAGGTACACAGATACGCAGTATTTT.

This clonotype is categorized as medium-sized. V usage is TRBV20-1 and J usage is TRBJ2-5; D unresolved. Germline V lookup: CDR1 DFQATT, CDR2 SNEGSKA (reference sequence). Trimming left V 0 bases short and J 11 bases short, with 7 bases between. The length of the CDR3 is 10 residues. The CDR3 loop is CSAREGRQYF. For the CDR3, the DNA is TGCAGTGCTAGAGAGGGCCGTCAGTACTTC.

The genes are TRBV10-3 and TRBJ2-7; 10 bases fit TRBD1. With 6 bases clipped from V and 1 base from J, the junction kept 6 bases outside the gene matches. Germline CDR1 ENHRY, CDR2 SYGVKD. This CDR3 has 15 residues. CDR3 in amino acids: CAIRNRDRGSYEQYF. The CDR3 DNA reads TGTGCCATCAGAAACCGGGACAGGGGATCCTACGAGCAGTACTTC.

Judged by abundance, this clonotype is medium-sized. The V call is TRBV19, the J call TRBJ2-4; possibly TRBD1 or TRBD2 for D (6 bases each). Germline V gives CDR1 LNHDA, CDR2 SQIVND (reference sequence). There are 16 residues in the CDR3. The germline V and J ends were trimmed by 1 base and 1 base, with 11 bases remaining between them. The CDR3 bases are TGTGCCAGTAGTATAGTGGGGGGCATTGCCAAAAACATTCAGTACTTC. Protein product: CASSIVGGIAKNIQYF.

This clonotype is medium-sized. The chain joins TRBV20-1 to TRBJ2-1, with TRBD2 matching 14 bases. V was pared by 2 bases and J by 4 bases, with 4 bases of the junction left unmatched. This CDR3 comprises 16 residues. Germline CDR1 reads DFQATT; CDR2 reads SNEGSKA (reference sequence). Here the CDR3 reads CSARKGLAGAYNEQFF. The DNA of the CDR3 is TGCAGTGCTAGAAAGGGACTAGCGGGAGCTTACAATGAGCAGTTCTTC.

This clonotype was seen at least ten times. This clone may be a read error of a much larger clone one base away. The genes are TRBV5-1 and TRBJ2-7; 8 nucleotides agree with TRBD1. CDR3 size: 13 residues. V dropped 6 bases and J dropped 6; count of bases not matched to a gene: 8. Germline CDR1 and CDR2: SGHRS and YFSETQ. In DNA form, the CDR3 reads TGCGCCAGCAACTCAGGGGGCTTCTGCGAGCAGTACTTC. Translation gives CASNSGGFCEQYF.

This clonotype showed up many times. The chain carries TRBV10-1 and TRBJ2-7; D not resolved. The germline CDR1 and CDR2 sequences are WNHNN and SYGVQD (reference sequence). This CDR3 contains 13 residues. V was clipped by 3 bases and J by 4 bases, with 10 bases between them. The chain's CDR3 is CASSERLGYEQYF. The CDR3 region has the DNA TGCGCCAGCAGTGAAAGACTGGGGTACGAGCAGTACTTC.

The V and J genes are TRBV7-2 and TRBJ2-7; D is uncertain. CDR3 length equals 15 residues. V was trimmed by 1 base and J by 0 bases, leaving 10 bases between them. Germline lookup yields CDR1 SGHTA and CDR2 FQGNSA. The chain's CDR3 is CASSLEGASSYEQYF. CDR3 sequence (DNA): TGTGCCAGCAGCTTAGAGGGTGCCAGCTCCTACGAGCAGTACTTC.

V is TRBV3-1 and J is TRBJ1-2; TRBD1 agrees at 9 bases. The CDR3 has 15 amino acids. The germline V gene has CDR1 LGHDT and CDR2 YNNKEL (reference sequence). With 1 base clipped from V and 8 bases from J, the junction kept 8 bases outside the gene matches. The CDR3, as DNA: TGTGCCAGCAGCCAAGCAGGACAGGGGATAGGCGGCTACACCTTC. Encoded protein: CASSQAGQGIGGYTF. Filled out from reference TRBV3-1 and TRBJ1-2, the complete variable domain reads DTAVSQTPKYLVTQMGNDKSIKCEQNLGHDTMYWYKQDSKKFLKIMFSYNNKELIINETVPNRFSPKSPDKAHLNLHINSLELGDSAVYFCASSQAGQGIGGYTFGSGTRLTVV.

This clonotype was seen only a few times. This chain joins TRBV9 and TRBJ2-1; D gene ambiguous. The CDR3 contains 12 residues. Germline V CDR1 and CDR2: SGDLS, YYNGEE. Trimming left V 4 bases short and J 8 bases short, with 10 bases between. For the CDR3, the DNA is TGTGCCAGCAGCTGGCAGGACGATGAGCAGTTCTTC. The encoded protein is CASSWQDDEQFF.

Within the sample, this clonotype is medium-sized. The gene calls are TRBV12-3 or TRBV12-4 and TRBJ2-7, with D hard to call. The CDR3 consists of 15 residues. The V end lost 3 bases, the J end lost 4 bases, and 16 bases lay between the germline ends. CDR3 protein: CASSFNRPRSYEQYF. In DNA form, the CDR3 reads TGTGCCAGCAGTTTTAACCGCCCCAGGTCTTACGAGCAGTACTTC.

Within the sample, this clonotype is hyperexpanded. The chain joins TRBV5-1 to TRBJ1-1, with D possibly TRBD1 on 5 matching bases. Germline V CDR1 and CDR2: SGHRS, YFSETQ. Trimming shortened V by 4 bases and J by 0 bases, and 13 bases separated the two germline ends. The CDR3 is 15 residues long. The CDR3 sequence: CASSPSTELNTEAFF. Here the CDR3 DNA reads TGCGCCAGCAGCCCGTCGACAGAACTGAACACTGAAGCTTTCTTT.

This clonotype was counted many times. The chain uses TRBV5-4 and TRBJ1-2, with 9 bases identical to TRBD1. Germline V CDR1 and CDR2: SGHNT, YYREEE (reference sequence). Trimming removed 5 bases from V and 3 bases from J; junction bases left unmatched: 11. CDR3 length: 16 amino acids. CDR3 loop: CASRESGTGFDYGYTF. The DNA for the CDR3 is TGTGCCAGCAGGGAATCCGGGACAGGGTTTGACTATGGCTACACCTTC.

By sample share, this clonotype is medium-sized. This chain connects TRBV6-2 or TRBV6-3 to TRBJ2-1, with TRBD2 identical over 12 bases. Germline values: CDR1 MNHEY, CDR2 SVGEGT. This CDR3 spans 15 amino acids. Trimming took 2 bases from V and 7 from J; bases not matched to a gene: 3. CDR3 DNA: TGTGCCAGCAGTTACAAAACTAGCGGGGGGAATGAGCAGTTCTTC. The encoded protein is CASSYKTSGGNEQFF.

In its sample, this clonotype ranks as medium-sized. The rearrangement links TRBV28 to TRBJ2-5; 8 bases align to TRBD1. In germline, CDR1 is MDHEN, CDR2 SYDVKM. V shed 6 bases and J 5 bases; nucleotides not matched to a gene: 11. The CDR3 totals 15 residues. CDR3 sequence: CASSTRDRGRETQYF. For the CDR3, the DNA is TGTGCCAGCAGCACCCGCGACAGGGGACGCGAGACCCAGTACTTC.

By its share, this clonotype is medium-sized (0.01 to 0.1%). This chain connects TRBV27 to TRBJ2-7; TRBD2 aligns across 15 bases. The V gene's germline CDR1 is MNHEY and CDR2 SMNVEV (reference sequence). This CDR3 has 17 amino acids. Germline trimming cut 5 bases from V and 4 bases from J; bases unmatched to any gene: 9. The CDR3 here is CASSPRTSGRARYEQYF. The CDR3 nucleotides read TGTGCCAGCAGTCCCCGGACTAGCGGGAGGGCCAGATACGAGCAGTACTTC.

By share, this clonotype ranks as medium-sized. The CDR3 nucleotides read TGTGCCAGCAGCGTAGGGACTAGCGGGATTGAGGCCTACGAGCAGTACTTC. This sequence encodes CASSVGTSGIEAYEQYF. This chain uses TRBV7-6 with TRBJ2-7; 13 bases fit TRBD2. Germline assignment: CDR1 SGHVS and CDR2 FNYEAQ. The CDR3 totals 17 residues. Trimming took 5 bases from V and 2 from J; bases not matched to a gene: 9.

This clonotype was detected ten times or more. The chain employs TRBV12-5 and TRBJ1-1; D unclear. The CDR3 extends over 12 amino acids. Germline V gives CDR1 LGHNT, CDR2 FRNRAP. Trimming removed 7 bases at V and 3 bases at J, with 9 bases between. The CDR3 DNA reads TGTGCTAGTGCCCTGGAGGACACTGAAGCTTTCTTT. It translates to CASALEDTEAFF.

The V and J genes are TRBV6-5 and TRBJ1-2; TRBD1 agrees at 7 bases. Germline CDR1 is MNHEY and CDR2 is SVGAGI. CDR3 length: 17 residues. After removal of 2 bases from V and 1 base from J, the junction contained 10 bases not matched to a gene. This CDR3 reads CASSYTTGQAHNYGYTF. The CDR3 coding sequence is TGTGCCAGCAGTTACACAACCGGACAGGCCCATAACTATGGCTACACCTTC.

This clonotype has a count of ten or more. The chain employs TRBV6-2 or TRBV6-3 and TRBJ2-1; the D is unclear. The CDR3 length is 12 residues. Germline CDR1 and CDR2: MNHEY and SVGEGT. The V end was cut by 1 base, the J end by 9 bases, with 7 bases between. CDR3 sequence reads: CASSYYAGEQFF. Written as DNA, the CDR3 is TGTGCCAGCAGTTACTACGCTGGTGAGCAGTTCTTC.

This chain links TRBV9 with TRBJ1-3; D gene ambiguous. Trimming cost V 0 bases and J 1 base, with 5 bases left between them. CDR3 length: 14 amino acids. Germline-derived CDR1 and CDR2 are SGDLS and YYNGEE. The CDR3 here is CASSVDGSGNTIYF. DNA of the CDR3: TGTGCCAGCAGCGTAGATGGATCTGGAAACACCATATATTTT.

Sample share makes this clonotype medium-sized. The chain recombines TRBV24-1 with TRBJ2-1; D uncertain. The CDR3 consists of 11 residues. CDR1 and CDR2 (germline): KGHDR, SFDVKD. Trimming removed 1 base at V and 7 bases at J, with 1 base between. CDR3 sequence: CATSDLNEQFF. The CDR3 DNA reads TGTGCCACCAGTGATTTAAATGAGCAGTTCTTC.

In its sample, this clonotype was seen many times. The chain employs TRBV6-6 and TRBJ2-1; possibly TRBD1 for D (6 bases). The V and J ends lost 6 bases and 4 bases respectively, with 13 bases between them. CDR1 and CDR2 from the germline V gene are MNHNY and SVGAGI (reference sequence). The CDR3 extends over 14 amino acids. CDR3 amino acids: CASSPGVTYNEQFF. As DNA, the CDR3 is TGTGCCAGCAGCCCAGGGGTGACGTACAATGAGCAGTTCTTC.

This clonotype has at least ten counts. The rearrangement links TRBV10-3 to TRBJ2-1, with 11 bases that match TRBD1. The CDR3 is 15 residues long. After removal of 9 bases from V and 6 bases from J, the junction contained 10 bases not matched to a gene. CDR1 ENHRY and CDR2 SYGVKD come from the germline V gene. The CDR3 region is CAILVAGQGANEQFF. CDR3 nucleotides: TGTGCCATTCTGGTCGCTGGACAGGGGGCCAATGAGCAGTTCTTC.

This clonotype occurred a few times. This chain uses TRBV25-1 with TRBJ2-3, with 9 bases aligning to TRBD2. The CDR3 has 17 residues. Germline-derived CDR1 and CDR2 are MGHDK and SYGVNS. Trimming cost V 4 bases and J 3 bases; bases outside gene matches: 11. The CDR3 DNA reads TGTGCCAGCAGTGTGGCGGGGGGGGCAAGGCTGACAGATACGCAGTATTTT. Amino acids: CASSVAGGARLTDTQYF.